The sequence of this TCR beta chain was determined in a study of T cell changes during pregnancy in multiple sclerosis. This CDR3 is built from 16 residues. Trimming removed 5 bases from V and 0 bases from J, with 13 bases in between. Germline CDR1 reads KGHSH; CDR2 reads LQKENI. Produced via immunoSEQ multiplex PCR; TCRdb's table is partial and in-frame only. Of 25,000 to 30,000 clones in the sample, about 89% were seen once. The chain combines TRBV18 with TRBJ2-2; D remains ambiguous. Sequenced here: CD8+ T cells from peripheral blood mononuclear cells, sampled before pregnancy. This TCR was sampled from a female donor with multiple sclerosis, enrolled in a pregnancy study. The CDR3 spells CASSSDLSANTGELFF. The CDR3 DNA sequence: TGTGCCAGCTCATCGGATCTAAGCGCGAACACCGGGGAGCTGTTTTTT.